The source of this T cell receptor (beta chain) is a study of PD-1 blockade in classical Hodgkin lymphoma. General study findings and limits: Complete responders showed a baseline diversity that resembled the diversity of newly diagnosed patients. Some patients began nivolumab under 1 year after ASCT. These patients were excluded from later analyses. In CD4+ cells, TCR diversity went up significantly by C4D1, but in CD8+ cells it did not.

About this clone: The antigen is unknown.

Sequencing was performed with immunoSEQ multiplex PCR; in TCRdb, only in-frame clones are kept and a portion is missing. The profile covers tens of thousands of clones, with approximately 94% appearing a single time and roughly 8% taken by the ten largest. Time point defined: cycle 4 day 1 (C4D1), after less than 7 weeks of nivolumab. Each and every patient relapsed after autologous stem cell transplantation, and patients got differing brentuximab vedotin exposure. Germline V lookup: CDR1 SQVTM, CDR2 ANQGSEA. CDR3 length: 14 amino acids. The V end was cut by 2 bases, the J end by 0 bases, with 11 bases between.

Here the sequenced sample was peripheral blood mononuclear cells (PBMCs), taken before the fourth cycle of nivolumab. The TCR comes from a human donor with classical Hodgkin lymphoma. This chain connects TRBV29-1 to TRBJ2-7, with D maybe TRBD2 (6 bases). The CDR3 region is CSVESGTDSYEQYF. The CDR3 DNA is TGCAGCGTTGAATCCGGGACTGACTCCTACGAGCAGTACTTC.